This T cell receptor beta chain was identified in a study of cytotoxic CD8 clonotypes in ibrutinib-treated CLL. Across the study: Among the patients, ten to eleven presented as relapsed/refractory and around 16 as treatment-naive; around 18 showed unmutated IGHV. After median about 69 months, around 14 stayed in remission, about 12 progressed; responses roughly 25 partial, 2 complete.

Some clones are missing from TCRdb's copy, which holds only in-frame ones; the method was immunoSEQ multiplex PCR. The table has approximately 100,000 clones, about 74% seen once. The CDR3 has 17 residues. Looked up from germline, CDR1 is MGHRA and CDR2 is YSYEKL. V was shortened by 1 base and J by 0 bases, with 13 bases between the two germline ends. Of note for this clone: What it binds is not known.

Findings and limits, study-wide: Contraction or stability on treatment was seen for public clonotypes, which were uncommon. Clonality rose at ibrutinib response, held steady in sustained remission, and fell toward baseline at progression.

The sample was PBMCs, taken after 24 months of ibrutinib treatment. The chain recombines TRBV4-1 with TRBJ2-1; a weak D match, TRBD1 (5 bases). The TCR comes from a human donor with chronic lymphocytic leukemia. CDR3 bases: TGCGCCAGCAGCCAAGCCCAGGGCCGTAGCTCCTACAATGAGCAGTTCTTC. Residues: CASSQAQGRSSYNEQFF.